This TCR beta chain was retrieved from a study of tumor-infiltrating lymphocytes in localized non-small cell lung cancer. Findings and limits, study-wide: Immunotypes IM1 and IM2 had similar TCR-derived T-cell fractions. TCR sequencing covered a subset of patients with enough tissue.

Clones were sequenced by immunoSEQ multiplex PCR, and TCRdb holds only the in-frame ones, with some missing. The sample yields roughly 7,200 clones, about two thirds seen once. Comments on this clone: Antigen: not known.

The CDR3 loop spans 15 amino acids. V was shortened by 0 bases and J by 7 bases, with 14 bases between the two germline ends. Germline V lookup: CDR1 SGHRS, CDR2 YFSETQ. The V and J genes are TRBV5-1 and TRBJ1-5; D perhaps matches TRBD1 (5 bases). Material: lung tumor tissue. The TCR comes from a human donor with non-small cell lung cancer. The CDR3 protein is CASSLEGRDEQPQHF. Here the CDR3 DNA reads TGCGCCAGCAGCTTGGAGGGCAGGGATGAGCAGCCCCAGCATTTT.